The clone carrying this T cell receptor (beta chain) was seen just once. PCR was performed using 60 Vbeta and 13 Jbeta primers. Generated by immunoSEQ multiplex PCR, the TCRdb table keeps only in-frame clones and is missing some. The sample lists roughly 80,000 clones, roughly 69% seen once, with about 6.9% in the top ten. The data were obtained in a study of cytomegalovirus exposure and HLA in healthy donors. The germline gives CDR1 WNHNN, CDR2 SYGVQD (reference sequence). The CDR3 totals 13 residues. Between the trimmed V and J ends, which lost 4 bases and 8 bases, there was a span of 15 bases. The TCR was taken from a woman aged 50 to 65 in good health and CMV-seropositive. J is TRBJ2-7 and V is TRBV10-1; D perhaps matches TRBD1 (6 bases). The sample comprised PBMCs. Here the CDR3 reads CASSALRDTKQYF. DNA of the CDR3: TGCGCCAGCAGTGCGCTCCGGGACACCAAGCAGTACTTC.